The clone carrying this T cell receptor beta chain is judged medium-sized. Its ends do not fully match the called genes, so a read error is possible. Time point reported: sample taken at primary tumor resection. This sample was taken from a study of spatial heterogeneity in lung cancer. Overall study: Detection consistently yielded more beta chains than alpha chains.

Unique molecular identifiers tagged every individual TCR cDNA molecule. TCRdb recomputed calls from the 5' RACE reads with MiXCR, one row per CDR3 protein. The sample contains fewer than 2,000 distinct CDR3 sequences, under 30% of which appear only once. Germline-derived CDR1 and CDR2 are MDHEN and SYDVKM. The CDR3 runs to 14 residues. The clonotype comes from a male donor with early-stage non-small cell lung cancer. This specimen consisted of normal lung tissue next to the tumor, obtained at surgery. The chain is built from TRBV28 and TRBJ2-1, with D possibly being TRBD2 (5 bases). The DNA for the CDR3 is TGTGCCAGCAGTCAAACCACACCCCCTAGGGAGCAGTCCTTC. This encodes CASSQTTPPREQSF.